This T cell receptor beta chain was retrieved from a study of T cells after posttransplantation cyclophosphamide. TCRdb keeps only in-frame clones here, not all; method: immunoSEQ multiplex PCR. Of about 36,000 clones in the sample, over 75% are singletons; the top ten hold roughly 8.3%. Treatment was busulfan-fludarabine conditioning, a marrow graft, and cyclophosphamide on days +3 and +4. Study observations and caveats: Donor-recipient repertoire similarity was low at 1-2 months, rising over year one.

The CDR3 totals 13 residues. V shed 1 base, J shed 4 bases, and the junction held 0 bases outside the gene matches. From germline, CDR1 is SGHDN and CDR2 FVKESK. With regard to this clone: Antigen specificity is unknown.

The TCR comes from a female patient aged 40 to 55 who received an allogeneic stem cell transplant from a related donor, was CMV-positive, and had no GVHD. Some of the T cells might come from the graft donor. The chain links TRBV14 to TRBJ2-5; 7 bases are a match to TRBD2. Sequencing used CD4+ T cells sorted from blood, obtained around 2,000 days after a stem cell transplant with posttransplant cyclophosphamide. The CDR3 DNA reads as TGTGCCAGCAGCCAAGGGACTAGAGAGACCCAGTACTTC. It encodes CASSQGTRETQYF.